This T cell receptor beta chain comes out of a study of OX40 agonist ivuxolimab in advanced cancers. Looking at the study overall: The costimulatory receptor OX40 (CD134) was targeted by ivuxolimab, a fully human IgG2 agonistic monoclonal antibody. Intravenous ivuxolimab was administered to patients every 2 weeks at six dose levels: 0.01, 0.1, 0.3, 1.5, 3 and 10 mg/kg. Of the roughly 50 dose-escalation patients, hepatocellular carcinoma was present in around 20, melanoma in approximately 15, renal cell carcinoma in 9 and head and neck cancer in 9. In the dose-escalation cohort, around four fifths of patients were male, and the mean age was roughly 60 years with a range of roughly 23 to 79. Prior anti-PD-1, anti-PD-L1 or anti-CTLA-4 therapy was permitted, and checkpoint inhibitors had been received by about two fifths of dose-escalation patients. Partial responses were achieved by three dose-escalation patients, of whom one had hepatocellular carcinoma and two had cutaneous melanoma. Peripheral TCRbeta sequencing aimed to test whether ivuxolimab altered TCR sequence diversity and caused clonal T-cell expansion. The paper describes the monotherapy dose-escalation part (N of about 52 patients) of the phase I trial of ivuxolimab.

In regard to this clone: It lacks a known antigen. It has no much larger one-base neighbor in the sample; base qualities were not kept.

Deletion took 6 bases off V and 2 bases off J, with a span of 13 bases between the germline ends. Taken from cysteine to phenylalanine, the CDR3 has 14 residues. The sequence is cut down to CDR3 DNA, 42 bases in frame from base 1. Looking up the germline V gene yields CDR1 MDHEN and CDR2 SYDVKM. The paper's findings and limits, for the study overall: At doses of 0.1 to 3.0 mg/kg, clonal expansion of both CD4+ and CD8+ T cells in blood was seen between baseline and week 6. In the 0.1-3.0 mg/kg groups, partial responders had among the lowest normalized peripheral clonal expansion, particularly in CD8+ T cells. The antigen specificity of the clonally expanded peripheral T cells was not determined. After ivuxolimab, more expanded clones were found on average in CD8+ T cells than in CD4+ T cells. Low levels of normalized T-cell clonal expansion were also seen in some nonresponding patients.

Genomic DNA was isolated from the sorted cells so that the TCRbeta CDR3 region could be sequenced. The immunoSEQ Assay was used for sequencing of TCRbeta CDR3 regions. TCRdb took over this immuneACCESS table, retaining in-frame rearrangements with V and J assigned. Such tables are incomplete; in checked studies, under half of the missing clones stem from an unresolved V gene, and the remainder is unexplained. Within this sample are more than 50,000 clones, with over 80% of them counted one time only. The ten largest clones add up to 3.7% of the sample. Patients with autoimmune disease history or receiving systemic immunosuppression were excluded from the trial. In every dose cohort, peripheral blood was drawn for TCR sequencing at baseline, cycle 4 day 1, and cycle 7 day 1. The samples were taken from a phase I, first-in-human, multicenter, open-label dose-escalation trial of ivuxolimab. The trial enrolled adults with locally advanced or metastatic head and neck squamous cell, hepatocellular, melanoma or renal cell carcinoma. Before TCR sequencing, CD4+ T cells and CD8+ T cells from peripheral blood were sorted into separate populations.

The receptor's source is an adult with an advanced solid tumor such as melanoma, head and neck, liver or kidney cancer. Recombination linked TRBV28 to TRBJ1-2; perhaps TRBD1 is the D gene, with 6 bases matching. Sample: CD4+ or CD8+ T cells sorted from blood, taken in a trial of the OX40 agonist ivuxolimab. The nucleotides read TGTGCCAGCAGAGATACAGGGACCAACTATGGCTACACCTTC. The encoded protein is CASRDTGTNYGYTF.